What follows describes a single TCR beta chain. Using immunoSEQ multiplex PCR, the repertoire was profiled, and TCRdb retains in-frame clones only, with some absent. In the table there are around 19,000 clones, approximately 80% of which are singletons. The source of the sample is a study of control samples from healthy donors and cancer patients. The CDR3 is 16 residues long. Trimming shortened V by 7 bases and J by 2 bases, and 18 bases separated the two germline ends. Looked up from germline, CDR1 is MDHEN and CDR2 is SYDVKM. This clonotype was obtained from a woman aged 70-85 years with lung cancer. The sample taken for sequencing was PBMCs. J is TRBJ1-3 and V is TRBV28; no firm D call. Here the CDR3 reads CASTQNGAFTGNTIYF. In DNA, the CDR3 is TGTGCCAGCACTCAAAATGGTGCATTTACTGGAAACACCATATATTTT.